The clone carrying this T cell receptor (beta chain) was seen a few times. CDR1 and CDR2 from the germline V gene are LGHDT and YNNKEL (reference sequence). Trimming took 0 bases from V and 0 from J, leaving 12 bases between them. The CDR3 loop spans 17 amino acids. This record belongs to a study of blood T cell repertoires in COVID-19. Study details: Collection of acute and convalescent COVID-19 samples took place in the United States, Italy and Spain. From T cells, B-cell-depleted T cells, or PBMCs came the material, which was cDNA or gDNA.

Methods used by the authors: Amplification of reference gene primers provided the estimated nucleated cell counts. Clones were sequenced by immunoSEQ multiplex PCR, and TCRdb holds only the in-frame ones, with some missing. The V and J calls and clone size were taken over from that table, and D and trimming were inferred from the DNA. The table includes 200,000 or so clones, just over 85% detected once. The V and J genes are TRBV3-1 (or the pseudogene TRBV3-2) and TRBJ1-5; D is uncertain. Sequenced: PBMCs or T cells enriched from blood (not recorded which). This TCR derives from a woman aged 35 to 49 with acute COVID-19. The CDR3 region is CASSQDSASYSNQPQHF. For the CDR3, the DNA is TGTGCCAGCAGCCAAGATAGCGCAAGCTATAGCAATCAGCCCCAGCATTTT.